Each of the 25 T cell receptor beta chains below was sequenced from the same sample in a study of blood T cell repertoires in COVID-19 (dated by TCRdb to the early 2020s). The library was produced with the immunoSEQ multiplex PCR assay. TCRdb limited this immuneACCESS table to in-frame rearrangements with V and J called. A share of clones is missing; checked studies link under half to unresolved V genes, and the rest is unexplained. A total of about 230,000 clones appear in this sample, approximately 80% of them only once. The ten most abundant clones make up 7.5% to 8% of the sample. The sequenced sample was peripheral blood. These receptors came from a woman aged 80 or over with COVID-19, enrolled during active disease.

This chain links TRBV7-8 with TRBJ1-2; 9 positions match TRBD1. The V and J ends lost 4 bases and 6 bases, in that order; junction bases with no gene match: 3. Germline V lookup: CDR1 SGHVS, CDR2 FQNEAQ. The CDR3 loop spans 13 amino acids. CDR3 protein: CASSSTGGNGYTF. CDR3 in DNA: TGTGCCAGCAGCTCTACAGGGGGCAATGGCTACACCTTC. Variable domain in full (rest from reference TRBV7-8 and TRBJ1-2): GAGVSQSPRYKVAKRGQDVALRCDPISGHVSLFWYQQALGQGPEFLTYFQNEAQLDKSGLPSDRFFAERPEGSVSTLKIQRTQQEDSAVYLCASSSTGGNGYTFGSGTRLTVV.

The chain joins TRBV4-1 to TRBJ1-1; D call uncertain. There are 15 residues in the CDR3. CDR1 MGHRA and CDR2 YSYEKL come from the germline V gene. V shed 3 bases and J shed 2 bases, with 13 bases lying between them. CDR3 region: CASSHVPPGNTEAFF. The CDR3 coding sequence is TGCGCCAGCAGCCATGTACCTCCGGGTAACACTGAAGCTTTCTTT.

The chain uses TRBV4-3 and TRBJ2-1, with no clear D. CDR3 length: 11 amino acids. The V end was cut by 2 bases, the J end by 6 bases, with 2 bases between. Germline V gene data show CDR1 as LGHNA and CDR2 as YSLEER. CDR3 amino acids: CASSQLNEQFF. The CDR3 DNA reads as TGCGCCAGCAGCCAACTCAATGAGCAGTTCTTC.

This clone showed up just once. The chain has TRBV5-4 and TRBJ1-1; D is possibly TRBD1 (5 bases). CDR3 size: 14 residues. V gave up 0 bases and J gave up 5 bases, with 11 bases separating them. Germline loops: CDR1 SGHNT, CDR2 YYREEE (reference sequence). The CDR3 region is CASSLAGKETEAFF. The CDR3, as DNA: TGTGCCAGCAGCTTGGCAGGGAAGGAAACTGAAGCTTTCTTT. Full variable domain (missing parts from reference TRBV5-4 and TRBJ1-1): ETGVTQSPTHLIKTRGQQVTLRCSSQSGHNTVSWYQQALGQGPQFIFQYYREEENGRGNFPPRFSGLQFPNYSSELNVNALELDDSALYLCASSLAGKETEAFFGQGTRLTVV.

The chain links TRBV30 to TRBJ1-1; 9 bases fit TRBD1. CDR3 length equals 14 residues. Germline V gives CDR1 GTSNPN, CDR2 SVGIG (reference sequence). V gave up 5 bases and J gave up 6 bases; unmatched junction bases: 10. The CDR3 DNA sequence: TGTGCCTGGGACCGGACAGGGGAGATCCCTGAAGCTTTCTTT. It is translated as CAWDRTGEIPEAFF. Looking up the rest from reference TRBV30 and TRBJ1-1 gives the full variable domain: SQTIHQWPATLVQPVGSPLSLECTVEGTSNPNLYWYRQAAGRGLQLLFYSVGIGQISSEVPQNLSASRPQDRQFILSSKKLLLSDSGFYLCAWDRTGEIPEAFFGQGTRLTVV.

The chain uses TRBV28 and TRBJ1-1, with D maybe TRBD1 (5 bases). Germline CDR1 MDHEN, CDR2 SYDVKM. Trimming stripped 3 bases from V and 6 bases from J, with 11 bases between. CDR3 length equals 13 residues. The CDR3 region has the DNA TGTGCCAGCAGTTTCCAGGGATCCGCTGAAGCTTTCTTT. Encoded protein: CASSFQGSAEAFF.

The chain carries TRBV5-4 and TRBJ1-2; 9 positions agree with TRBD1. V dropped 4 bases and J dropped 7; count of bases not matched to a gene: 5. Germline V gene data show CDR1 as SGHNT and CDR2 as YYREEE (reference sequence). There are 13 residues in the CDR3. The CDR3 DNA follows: TGTGCCAGCAGCCAACAGGGGGCTGTTGGCTACACCTTC. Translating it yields CASSQQGAVGYTF. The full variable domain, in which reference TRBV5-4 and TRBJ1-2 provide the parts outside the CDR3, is ETGVTQSPTHLIKTRGQQVTLRCSSQSGHNTVSWYQQALGQGPQFIFQYYREEENGRGNFPPRFSGLQFPNYSSELNVNALELDDSALYLCASSQQGAVGYTFGSGTRLTVV.

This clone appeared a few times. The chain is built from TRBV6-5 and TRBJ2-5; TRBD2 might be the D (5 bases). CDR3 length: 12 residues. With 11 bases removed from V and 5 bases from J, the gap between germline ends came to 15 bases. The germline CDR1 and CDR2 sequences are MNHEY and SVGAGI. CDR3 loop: CAGSVTGETQYF. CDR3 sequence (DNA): TGTGCCGGTTCGGTGACGGGGGAGACCCAGTACTTC.

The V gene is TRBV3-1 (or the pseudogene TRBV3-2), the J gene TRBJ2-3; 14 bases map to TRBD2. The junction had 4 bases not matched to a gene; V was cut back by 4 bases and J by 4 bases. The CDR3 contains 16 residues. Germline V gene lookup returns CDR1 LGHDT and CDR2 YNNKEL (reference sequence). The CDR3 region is CASSRLTSGGADTQYF. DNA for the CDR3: TGTGCCAGCAGCCGCTTGACTAGCGGGGGGGCAGATACGCAGTATTTT.

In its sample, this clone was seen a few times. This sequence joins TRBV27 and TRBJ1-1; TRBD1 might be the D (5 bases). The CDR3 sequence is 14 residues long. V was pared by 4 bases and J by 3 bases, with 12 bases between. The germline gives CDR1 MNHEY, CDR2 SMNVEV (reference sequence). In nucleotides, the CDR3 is TGTGCCAGCAGTTCGGCAGGGTGGGACACTGAAGCTTTCTTT. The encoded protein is CASSSAGWDTEAFF.

CDR3 nucleotides: TGTGCCAGCAATGGGATGCGGGGCGGACCCCAGCATTTT. Residues: CASNGMRGGPQHF. The chain joins TRBV7-2 to TRBJ1-5, with D possibly TRBD1 on 5 matching bases. The germline V gene encodes CDR1 SGHTA and CDR2 FQGNSA. V was shortened by 7 bases and J by 10 bases, with 17 bases between the two germline ends. There are 13 residues in the CDR3. The full variable domain, in which reference TRBV7-2 and TRBJ1-5 provide the parts outside the CDR3, is GAGVSQSPSNKVTEKGKDVELRCDPISGHTALYWYRQSLGQGLEFLIYFQGNSAPDKSGLPSDRFSAERTGGSVSTLTIQRTQQEDSAVYLCASNGMRGGPQHFGDGTRLSIL.

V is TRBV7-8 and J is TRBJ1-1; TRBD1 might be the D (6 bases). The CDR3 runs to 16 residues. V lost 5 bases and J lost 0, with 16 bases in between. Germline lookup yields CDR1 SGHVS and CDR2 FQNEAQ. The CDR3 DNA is TGTGCCAGCAGCCTCGGACAGACCAATGTGAACACTGAAGCTTTCTTT. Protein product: CASSLGQTNVNTEAFF.

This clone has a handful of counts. The CDR3 loop reads CASRVSGVNTEAFF. The DNA for the CDR3 is TGTGCCAGTAGGGTATCCGGGGTGAACACTGAAGCTTTCTTT. This chain links TRBV19 with TRBJ1-1; D unclear. V was clipped by 6 bases and J by 0 bases, with 11 bases between them. Per germline, CDR1 LNHDA and CDR2 SQIVND (reference sequence). This CDR3 has 14 amino acids.

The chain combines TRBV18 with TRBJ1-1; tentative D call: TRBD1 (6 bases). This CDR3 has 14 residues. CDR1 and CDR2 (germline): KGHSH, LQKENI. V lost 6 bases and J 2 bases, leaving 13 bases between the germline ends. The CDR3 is CASSSDRINTEAFF. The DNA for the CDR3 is TGTGCCAGCTCGTCAGACAGGATTAACACTGAAGCTTTCTTT.

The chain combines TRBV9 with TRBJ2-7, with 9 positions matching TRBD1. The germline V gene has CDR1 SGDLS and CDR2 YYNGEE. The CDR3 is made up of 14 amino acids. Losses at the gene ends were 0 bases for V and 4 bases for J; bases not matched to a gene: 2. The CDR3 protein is CASSVEDRGYEQYF. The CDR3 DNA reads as TGTGCCAGCAGCGTAGAGGACAGGGGTTACGAGCAGTACTTC.

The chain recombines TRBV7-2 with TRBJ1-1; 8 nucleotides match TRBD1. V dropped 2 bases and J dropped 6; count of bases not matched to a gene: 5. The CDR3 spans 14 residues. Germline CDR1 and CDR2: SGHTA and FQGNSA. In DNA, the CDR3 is TGTGCCAGCAGCTTAAGGCAGGGGGCGTCTGAAGCTTTCTTT. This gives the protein CASSLRQGASEAFF.

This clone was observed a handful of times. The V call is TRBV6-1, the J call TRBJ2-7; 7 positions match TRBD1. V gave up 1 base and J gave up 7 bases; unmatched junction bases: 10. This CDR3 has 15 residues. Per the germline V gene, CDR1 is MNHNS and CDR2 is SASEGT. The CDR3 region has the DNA TGTGCCAGCAGTGAAGGGTCGACTTGGACAGGAGAGCAGTACTTC. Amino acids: CASSEGSTWTGEQYF.

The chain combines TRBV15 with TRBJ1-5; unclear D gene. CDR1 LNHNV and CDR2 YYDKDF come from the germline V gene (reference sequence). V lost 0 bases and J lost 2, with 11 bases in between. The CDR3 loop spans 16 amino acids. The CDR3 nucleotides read TGTGCCACCAGCAGAGATGCGGTCCTCCGCAATCAGCCCCAGCATTTT. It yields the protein CATSRDAVLRNQPQHF. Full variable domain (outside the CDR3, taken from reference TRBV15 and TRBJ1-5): DAMVIQNPRYQVTQFGKPVTLSCSQTLNHNVMYWYQQKSSQAPKLLFHYYDKDFNNEADTPDNFQSRRPNTSFCFLDIRSPGLGDTAMYLCATSRDAVLRNQPQHFGDGTRLSIL.

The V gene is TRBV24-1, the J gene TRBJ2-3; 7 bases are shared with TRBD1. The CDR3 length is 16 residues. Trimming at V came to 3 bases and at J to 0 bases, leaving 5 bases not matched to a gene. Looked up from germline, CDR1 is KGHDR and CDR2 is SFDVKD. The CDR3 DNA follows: TGTGCCACCAGTGATCGGACAGGTTTTAGCACAGATACGCAGTATTTT. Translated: CATSDRTGFSTDTQYF.

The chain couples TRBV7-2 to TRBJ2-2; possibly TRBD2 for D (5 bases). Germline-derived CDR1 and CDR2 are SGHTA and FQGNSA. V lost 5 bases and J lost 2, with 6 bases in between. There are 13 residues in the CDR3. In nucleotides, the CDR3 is TGTGCCAGCAGCGACTATAACACCGGGGAGCTGTTTTTT. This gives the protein CASSDYNTGELFF. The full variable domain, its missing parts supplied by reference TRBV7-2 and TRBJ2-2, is GAGVSQSPSNKVTEKGKDVELRCDPISGHTALYWYRQSLGQGLEFLIYFQGNSAPDKSGLPSDRFSAERTGGSVSTLTIQRTQQEDSAVYLCASSDYNTGELFFGEGSRLTVL.

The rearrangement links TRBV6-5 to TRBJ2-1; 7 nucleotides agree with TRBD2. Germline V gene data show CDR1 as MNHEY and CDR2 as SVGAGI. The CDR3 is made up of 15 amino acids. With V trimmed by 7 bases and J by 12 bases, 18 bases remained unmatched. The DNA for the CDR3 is TGTGCCAGCAAGGGGTCGCGATTAGGACTAGTGACGCAGTTCTTC. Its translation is CASKGSRLGLVTQFF.

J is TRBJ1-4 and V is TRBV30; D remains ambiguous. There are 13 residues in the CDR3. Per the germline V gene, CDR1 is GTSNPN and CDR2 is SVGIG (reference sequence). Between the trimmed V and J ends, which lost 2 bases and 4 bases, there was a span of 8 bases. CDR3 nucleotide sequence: TGTGCCTGGAGTTTGCAGTTTAATGAAAAACTGTTTTTT. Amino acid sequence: CAWSLQFNEKLFF.

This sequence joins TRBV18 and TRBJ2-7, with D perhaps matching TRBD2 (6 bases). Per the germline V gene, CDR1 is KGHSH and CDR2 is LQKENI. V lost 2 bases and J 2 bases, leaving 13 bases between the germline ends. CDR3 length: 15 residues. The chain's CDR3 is CASSPGGKRPYEQYF. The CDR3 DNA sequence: TGTGCCAGCTCACCAGGAGGGAAAAGGCCCTACGAGCAGTACTTC.

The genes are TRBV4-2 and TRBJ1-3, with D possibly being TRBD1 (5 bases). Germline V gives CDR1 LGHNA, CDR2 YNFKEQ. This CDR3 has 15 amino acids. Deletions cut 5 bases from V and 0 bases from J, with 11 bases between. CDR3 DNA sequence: TGTGCCAGCAGCTCGCAAAGGGGCTCTGGAAACACCATATATTTT. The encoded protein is CASSSQRGSGNTIYF.

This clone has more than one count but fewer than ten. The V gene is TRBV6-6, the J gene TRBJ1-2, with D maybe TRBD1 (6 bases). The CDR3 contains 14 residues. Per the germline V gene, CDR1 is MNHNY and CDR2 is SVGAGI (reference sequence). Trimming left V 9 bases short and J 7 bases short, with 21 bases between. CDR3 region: CASSAPGTKAGYTF. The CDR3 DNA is TGTGCCAGTTCGGCTCCCGGGACAAAGGCTGGCTACACCTTC.